This T cell receptor beta chain was found in a study of a mutant IDH1 vaccine in newly diagnosed glioma. Study as a whole: Of the patients given treatment, 62.5% were male and 37.5% were female, and a mean age of roughly 40 years was recorded.

V lost 3 bases, J lost 2 bases, and 10 bases lay in between. Germline V CDR1 and CDR2: LGHNA, YNFKEQ. The CDR3 is made up of 14 amino acids. Sequenced by immunoSEQ multiplex PCR; TCRdb stores in-frame clones only, minus some. This sample has about 35,000 clones, with more than 85% found just once. This sample's time point: baseline, week 1 (first vaccination visit). Sample treatment: pre-vaccination baseline after standard-of-care therapy. This clonotype originated in a woman between 40 and 50 years old with glioma. Sequenced here: PBMCs, sampled from a glioma patient treated with radiotherapy, temozolomide or both. The chain combines TRBV4-2 with TRBJ2-5; D not resolved. CDR3 region: CASSHPDGQETQYF. The CDR3 coding sequence is TGTGCCAGCAGCCACCCCGACGGACAAGAGACCCAGTACTTC.